One sample yielded the 3 T cell receptor beta chains listed below, sequenced in a study of PD-1 blockade in classical Hodgkin lymphoma. TCRdb's copy holds only in-frame clones and misses some; the assay was immunoSEQ multiplex PCR. This sample yields tens of thousands of clones, of which approximately 68% are seen a single time; 1% to 1.5% belongs to the top ten. Stated time point: cycle 4 day 1 (C4D1), after 5 to 7 weeks of nivolumab. Brentuximab vedotin exposure varied among the patients, all of whom had relapsed after autologous stem cell transplantation. Magnetic negative selection of thawed PBMCs was the method by which CD4+ T cells were purified. Sample: CD4+ T cells from blood, taken before the fourth cycle of nivolumab. The receptors stem from a human donor with classical Hodgkin lymphoma.

Written as DNA, the CDR3 is TGTGCCAGCAGCTGGGGACAGGCTGAACCTGAAGCTTTCTTT. Translating gives CASSWGQAEPEAFF. The chain uses TRBV5-5 and TRBJ1-1; 8 positions match TRBD1. V dropped 3 bases and J dropped 6; count of bases not matched to a gene: 7. Germline V CDR1 and CDR2: SGHKS, YYEKEE (reference sequence). The CDR3 runs to 14 residues.

The chain uses TRBV9 and TRBJ2-1; 9 nucleotides line up with TRBD2. The CDR3 runs to 17 residues. Germline V gene sequence: CDR1 SGDLS, CDR2 YYNGEE. With 0 bases clipped from V and 4 bases from J, the junction kept 8 bases outside the gene matches. This CDR3 reads CASSVDLRGGAYNEQFF. The CDR3 DNA is TGTGCCAGCAGCGTAGATCTCCGCGGGGGGGCTTACAATGAGCAGTTCTTC.

This clone was seen a few times. The rearrangement links TRBV5-1 to TRBJ2-2, with 15 bases aligning to TRBD2. With 8 bases clipped from V and 0 bases from J, the junction kept 5 bases outside the gene matches. The CDR3 is made up of 17 amino acids. Germline V CDR1 and CDR2: SGHRS, YFSETQ. The CDR3 sequence is CASGLAGGQANTGELFF. CDR3 nucleotides: TGCGCCAGTGGACTAGCGGGGGGGCAAGCGAACACCGGGGAGCTGTTTTTT. The full variable domain, completed using reference TRBV5-1 and TRBJ2-2, is KAGVTQTPRYLIKTRGQQVTLSCSPISGHRSVSWYQQTPGQGLQFLFEYFSETQRNKGNFPGRFSGRQFSNSRSEMNVSTLELGDSALYLCASGLAGGQANTGELFFGEGSRLTVL.